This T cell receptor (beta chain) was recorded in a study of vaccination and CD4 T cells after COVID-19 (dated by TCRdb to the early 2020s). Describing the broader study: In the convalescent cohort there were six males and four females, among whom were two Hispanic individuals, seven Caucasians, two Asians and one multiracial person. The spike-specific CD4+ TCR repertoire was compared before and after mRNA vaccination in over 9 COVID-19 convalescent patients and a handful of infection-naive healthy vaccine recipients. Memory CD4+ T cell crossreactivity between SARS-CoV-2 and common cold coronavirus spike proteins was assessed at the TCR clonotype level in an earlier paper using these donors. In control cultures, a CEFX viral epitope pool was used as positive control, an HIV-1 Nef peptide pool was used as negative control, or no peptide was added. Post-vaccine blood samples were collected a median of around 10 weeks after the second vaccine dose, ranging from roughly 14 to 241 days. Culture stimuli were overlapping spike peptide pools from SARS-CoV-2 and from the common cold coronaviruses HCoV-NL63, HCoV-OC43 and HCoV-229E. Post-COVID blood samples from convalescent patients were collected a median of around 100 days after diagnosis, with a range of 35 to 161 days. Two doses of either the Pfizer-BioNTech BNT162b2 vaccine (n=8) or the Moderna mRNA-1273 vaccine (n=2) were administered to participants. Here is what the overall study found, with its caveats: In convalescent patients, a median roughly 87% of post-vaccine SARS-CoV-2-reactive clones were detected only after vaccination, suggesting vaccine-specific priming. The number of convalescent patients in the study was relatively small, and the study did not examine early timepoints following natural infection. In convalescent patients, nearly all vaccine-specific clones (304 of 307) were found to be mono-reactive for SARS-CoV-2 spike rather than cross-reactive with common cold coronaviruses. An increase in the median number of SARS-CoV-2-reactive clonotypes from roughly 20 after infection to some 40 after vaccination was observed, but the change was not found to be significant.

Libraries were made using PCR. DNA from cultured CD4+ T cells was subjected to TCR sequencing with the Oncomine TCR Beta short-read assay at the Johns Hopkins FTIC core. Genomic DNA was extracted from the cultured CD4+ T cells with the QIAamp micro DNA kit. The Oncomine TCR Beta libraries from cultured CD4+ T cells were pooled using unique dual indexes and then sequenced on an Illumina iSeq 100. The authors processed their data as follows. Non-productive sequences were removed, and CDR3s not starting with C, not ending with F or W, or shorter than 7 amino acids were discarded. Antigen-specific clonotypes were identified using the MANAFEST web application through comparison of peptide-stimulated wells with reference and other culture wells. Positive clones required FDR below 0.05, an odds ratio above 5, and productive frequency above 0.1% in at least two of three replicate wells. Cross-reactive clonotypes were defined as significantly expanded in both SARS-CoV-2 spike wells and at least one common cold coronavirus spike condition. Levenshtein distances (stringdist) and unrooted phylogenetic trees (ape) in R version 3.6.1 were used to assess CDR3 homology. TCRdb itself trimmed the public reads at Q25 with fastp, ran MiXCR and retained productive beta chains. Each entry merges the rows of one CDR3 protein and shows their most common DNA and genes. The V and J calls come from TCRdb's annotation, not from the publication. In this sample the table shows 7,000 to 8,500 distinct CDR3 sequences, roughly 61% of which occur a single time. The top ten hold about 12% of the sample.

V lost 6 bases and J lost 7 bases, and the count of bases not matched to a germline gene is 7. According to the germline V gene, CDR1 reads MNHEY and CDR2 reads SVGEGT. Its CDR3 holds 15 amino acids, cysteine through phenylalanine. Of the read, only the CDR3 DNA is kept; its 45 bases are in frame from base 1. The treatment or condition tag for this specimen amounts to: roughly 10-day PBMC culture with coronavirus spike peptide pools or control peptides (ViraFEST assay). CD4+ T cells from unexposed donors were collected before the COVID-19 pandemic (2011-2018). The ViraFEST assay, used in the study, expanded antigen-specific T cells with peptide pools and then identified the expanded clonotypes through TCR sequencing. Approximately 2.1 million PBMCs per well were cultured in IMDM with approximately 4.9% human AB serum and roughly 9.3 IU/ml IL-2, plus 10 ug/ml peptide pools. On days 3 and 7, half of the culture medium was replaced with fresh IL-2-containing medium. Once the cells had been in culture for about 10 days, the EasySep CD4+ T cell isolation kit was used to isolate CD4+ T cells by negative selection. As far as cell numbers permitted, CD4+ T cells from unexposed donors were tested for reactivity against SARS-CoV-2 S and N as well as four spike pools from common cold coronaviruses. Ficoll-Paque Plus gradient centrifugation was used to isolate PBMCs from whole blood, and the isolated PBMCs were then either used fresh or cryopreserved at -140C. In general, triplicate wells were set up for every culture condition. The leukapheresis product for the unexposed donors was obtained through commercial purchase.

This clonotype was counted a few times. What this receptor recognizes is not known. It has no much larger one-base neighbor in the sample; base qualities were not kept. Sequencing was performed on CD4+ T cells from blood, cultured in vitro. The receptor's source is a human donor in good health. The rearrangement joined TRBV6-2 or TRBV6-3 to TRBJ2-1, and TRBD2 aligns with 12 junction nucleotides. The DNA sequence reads TGTGCCAGCAGCTCTAGCGGGGGGGCGGGGAATGAGCAGTTCTTC. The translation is CASSSSGGAGNEQFF.